This T cell receptor beta chain was obtained from a study of blood T cell repertoires in COVID-19. Looking at the study overall: Acute-phase and convalescent COVID-19 samples originated in the United States, Italy and Spain.

The authors' processing: From reference gene primer amplification, estimates of nucleated cell counts were derived. Assay used: immunoSEQ multiplex PCR; TCRdb lists only in-frame clones, some missing. D and trimming were read from the DNA, whereas the V and J calls and clone size are those reported in that table. This sample has hundreds of thousands of clones, with 80% found just once. The CDR3 is 12 amino acids. In germline, CDR1 is SEHNR, CDR2 FQNEAQ (reference sequence). Trimming took 7 bases from V and 3 from J, leaving 6 bases between them. The clonotype was recovered from a young man with acute COVID-19. The specimen was PBMCs or T cells enriched from blood (not recorded which). This sequence joins TRBV7-9 and TRBJ2-2, with D hard to call. CDR3 bases: TGTGCCAGCACCTATTACACCGGGGAGCTGTTTTTT. Amino acid sequence: CASTYYTGELFF.